This passage covers 7 T cell receptor beta chains from one sample sequenced in a study of blood T cell repertoires in COVID-19. Libraries were prepared by immunoSEQ multiplex PCR; TCRdb keeps only in-frame clonotypes and omits some of them. The sample holds 97,000 or so clones, approximately 90% seen once. Sequencing was done on a sample of peripheral blood. The receptors were gathered from a man in his fifties or sixties with acute or convalescent COVID-19.

This clone was seen just once. This chain connects TRBV5-1 to TRBJ2-1; 12 nucleotides agree with TRBD2. The length of the CDR3 is 18 residues. V shed 8 bases, J shed 0 bases, and the junction held 12 bases outside the gene matches. The germline V gene encodes CDR1 SGHRS and CDR2 YFSETQ. The CDR3 is CASTTSGRGEGSYNEQFF. The CDR3, as DNA: TGCGCCAGTACGACTAGCGGGAGAGGGGAGGGCTCCTACAATGAGCAGTTCTTC.

The chain joins TRBV18 to TRBJ2-5; a possible D gene is TRBD2 (5 bases). V dropped 3 bases and J dropped 3 bases, with 8 bases sitting between them. CDR3 size: 13 residues. The germline V gene encodes CDR1 KGHSH and CDR2 LQKENI. CDR3 in DNA: TGTGCCAGCTCACCGCGAGCGGAAGAGACCCAGTACTTC. This encodes CASSPRAEETQYF. The full variable domain, completed using reference TRBV18 and TRBJ2-5, is NAGVMQNPRHLVRRRGQEARLRCSPMKGHSHVYWYRQLPEEGLKFMVYLQKENIIDESGMPKERFSAEFPKEGPSILRIQQVVRGDSAAYFCASSPRAEETQYFGPGTRLLVL.

The chain recombines TRBV20-1 with TRBJ2-7, with 10 nucleotides matching TRBD2. Germline V lookup: CDR1 DFQATT, CDR2 SNEGSKA (reference sequence). With 3 bases clipped from V and 5 bases from J, the junction kept 10 bases outside the gene matches. This CDR3 spans 15 amino acids. The CDR3 bases are TGCAGTGCTAGTCGTATAGCGGGGGGAGGCAACGAGCAGTACTTC. Protein product: CSASRIAGGGNEQYF.

In the case of this clone: The sample has other DNA sequences that encode this CDR3 too. The gene calls are TRBV19 and TRBJ1-5, with D hard to call. V lost 3 bases, J lost 4 bases, and 4 bases lay in between. The CDR3 totals 12 residues. CDR1 and CDR2 from the germline V gene are LNHDA and SQIVND (reference sequence). The CDR3 region has the DNA TGTGCCAGTAGTATTTCAAATCAGCCCCAGCATTTT. Its protein is CASSISNQPQHF.

This clone was detected a few times. The J gene is TRBJ1-3, the V gene TRBV9; D is possibly TRBD1 (6 bases). Germline values: CDR1 SGDLS, CDR2 YYNGEE. The length of the CDR3 is 16 residues. Trimming shortened V by 0 bases and J by 0 bases, and 10 bases separated the two germline ends. The CDR3 DNA is TGTGCCAGCAGCGTAGTCGGGGGGCTCTCTGGAAACACCATATATTTT. This gives the protein CASSVVGGLSGNTIYF.

This chain joins TRBV6-5 and TRBJ1-2; D is uncertain. CDR3 size: 13 residues. The germline V gene encodes CDR1 MNHEY and CDR2 SVGAGI. The V end lost 10 bases, the J end lost 5 bases, and 17 bases lay between the germline ends. The CDR3: CATSEGVTYGYTF. The CDR3 nucleotides read TGTGCCACCTCCGAGGGCGTTACTTATGGCTACACCTTC.

J is TRBJ2-5 and V is TRBV18, with D possibly TRBD1 on 5 matching bases. Per the germline V gene, CDR1 is KGHSH and CDR2 is LQKENI. This CDR3 is 16 amino acids long. With 2 bases removed from V and 1 base from J, the gap between germline ends came to 14 bases. The CDR3 reads CASSPVRAPTQETQYF. For the CDR3, the DNA is TGTGCCAGCTCACCAGTCAGGGCCCCAACCCAAGAGACCCAGTACTTC.